The 27 T cell receptor beta chains below come from one sample, sequenced in a study of T cell responses to AZD1222 COVID-19 vaccine. The data were produced by immunoSEQ multiplex PCR, yet TCRdb's version contains in-frame clones alone and is incomplete. The profile shows around 140,000 clones, about nine tenths of them singletons. The sample in question was peripheral blood, obtained 28 days after the second AZD1222 dose. These receptor sequences come from an adult who received the AZD1222 COVID-19 vaccine.

V gene TRBV12-3 or TRBV12-4 combines with J gene TRBJ2-5; TRBD2 is a possible D gene (5 bases). This CDR3 comprises 13 residues. V was trimmed by 2 bases and J by 9 bases, leaving 13 bases between them. This CDR3 reads CASSLREAEAQYF. In nucleotides, the CDR3 is TGTGCCAGCAGTTTACGCGAGGCGGAGGCCCAGTACTTC.

This sequence joins TRBV7-9 and TRBJ2-2; TRBD2 matches at 9 bases. Trimming cost V 0 bases and J 0 bases; bases outside gene matches: 8. Germline CDR1 is SEHNR and CDR2 is FQNEAQ (reference sequence). CDR3 length: 19 amino acids. The CDR3 DNA is TGTGCCAGCAGCTTAGCGAGGCTAGCGGGGATCACGAACACCGGGGAGCTGTTTTTT. Translating gives CASSLARLAGITNTGELFF.

This clone was counted a single time. V usage is TRBV18 and J usage is TRBJ1-3; D is unclear. V dropped 3 bases and J dropped 2 bases, with 11 bases sitting between them. Germline V gene sequence: CDR1 KGHSH, CDR2 LQKENI. The CDR3 is 15 residues long. CDR3 coding DNA: TGTGCCAGCTCACCCCCGGGGTCGGCTGGAAACACCATATATTTT. Its protein product is CASSPPGSAGNTIYF. Together with reference TRBV18 and TRBJ1-3, the CDR3 gives the full variable domain: NAGVMQNPRHLVRRRGQEARLRCSPMKGHSHVYWYRQLPEEGLKFMVYLQKENIIDESGMPKERFSAEFPKEGPSILRIQQVVRGDSAAYFCASSPPGSAGNTIYFGEGSWLTVV.

The chain uses TRBV14 and TRBJ1-1, with unresolved D. V dropped 3 bases and J dropped 1 base, with 6 bases sitting between them. CDR1 and CDR2 (germline): SGHDN, FVKESK. The CDR3 contains 13 residues. The CDR3 spells CASSHISNTEAFF. CDR3 DNA: TGTGCCAGCAGCCACATCTCGAACACTGAAGCTTTCTTT.

The rearrangement joins TRBV6-2 or TRBV6-3 to TRBJ2-6; D gene ambiguous. With 2 bases removed from V and 0 bases from J, the gap between germline ends came to 5 bases. The CDR3 spans 15 residues. From germline, CDR1 is MNHEY and CDR2 SVGEGT. The CDR3 sequence: CASSYRPSGANVLTF. The CDR3 coding sequence is TGTGCCAGCAGTTACAGGCCCTCTGGGGCCAACGTCCTGACTTTC.

The rearrangement uses TRBV7-9 and TRBJ1-4; D is ambiguous. Germline CDR1 is SEHNR and CDR2 is FQNEAQ (reference sequence). The CDR3 covers 16 residues. V shed 6 bases and J shed 8 bases, with 22 bases lying between them. CDR3 loop: CASSLKLDRGSEKLFF. The DNA of the CDR3 is TGTGCCAGCAGTCTTAAGTTAGACCGAGGGTCCGAAAAACTGTTTTTT.

This clone occurred once. The chain carries TRBV6-5 and TRBJ2-2; 9 bases are a match to TRBD2. Germline values: CDR1 MNHEY, CDR2 SVGAGI. The J segment lost 7 bases and the V segment lost 2 bases, leaving 5 bases of the junction unmatched. The CDR3 is 15 amino acids. DNA for the CDR3: TGTGCCAGCAGTTACGGCGGGGGGGCGGACGGGGAGCTGTTTTTT. Protein: CASSYGGGADGELFF.

The chain uses TRBV18 and TRBJ2-3; 7 nucleotides line up with TRBD2. This CDR3 is 15 amino acids long. With V trimmed by 0 bases and J by 0 bases, 0 bases remained unmatched. Germline V gene sequence: CDR1 KGHSH, CDR2 LQKENI. The CDR3 sequence is CASSPPSGSTDTQYF. The CDR3, as DNA: TGTGCCAGCTCACCACCTAGCGGGAGCACAGATACGCAGTATTTT.

The chain recombines TRBV6-2 or TRBV6-3 with TRBJ2-2, with D tentatively TRBD1 (6 bases). Trimming removed 4 bases from V and 7 bases from J, with 19 bases in between. The germline gives CDR1 MNHEY, CDR2 SVGEGT. This CDR3 region has 16 residues. The CDR3 loop is CASSSRRARGVGELFF. The CDR3 coding sequence is TGTGCCAGCAGTTCACGCCGGGCCAGGGGAGTCGGGGAGCTGTTTTTT.

Only one count was recorded for this clone. The rearrangement uses TRBV3-1 (or the pseudogene TRBV3-2) and TRBJ1-1; maybe TRBD1 (5 bases). CDR1 is LGHDT, CDR2 YNNKEL, per germline (reference sequence). The CDR3 spans 15 residues. V was shortened by 0 bases and J by 4 bases, with 12 bases between the two germline ends. The CDR3, as DNA: TGTGCCAGCAGCCAAGAATCGGAGGGGATCACTGAAGCTTTCTTT. Translated, it gives CASSQESEGITEAFF.

The chain is built from TRBV5-1 and TRBJ2-3, with D perhaps TRBD2 (6 bases). CDR1 is SGHRS, CDR2 YFSETQ, per germline. This CDR3 region has 15 residues. Between the trimmed V and J ends, which lost 2 bases and 1 base, there was a span of 11 bases. The CDR3 sequence: CASSFRGARTDTQYF. The CDR3 DNA reads as TGCGCCAGCAGCTTCCGCGGGGCCCGCACAGATACGCAGTATTTT. Full variable domain (remainder filled in from reference TRBV5-1 and TRBJ2-3): KAGVTQTPRYLIKTRGQQVTLSCSPISGHRSVSWYQQTPGQGLQFLFEYFSETQRNKGNFPGRFSGRQFSNSRSEMNVSTLELGDSALYLCASSFRGARTDTQYFGPGTRLTVL.

The V and J genes are TRBV24-1 and TRBJ1-1; the D is unclear. The CDR3 is 15 amino acids. Germline V lookup: CDR1 KGHDR, CDR2 SFDVKD. With 5 bases removed from V and 6 bases from J, the gap between germline ends came to 18 bases. The CDR3 nucleotides read TGTGCCACCAGTGGCCCGGGCCGGGTTGGGGCTGAAGCTTTCTTT. Translation gives CATSGPGRVGAEAFF.

The chain carries TRBV14 and TRBJ2-7; D unresolved. Germline CDR1 reads SGHDN; CDR2 reads FVKESK. Trimming took 3 bases from V and 9 from J, leaving 12 bases between them. This CDR3 is 12 amino acids long. The CDR3 reads CASSHRARSQYF. CDR3 coding DNA: TGTGCCAGCAGCCACCGGGCCCGCTCGCAGTACTTC.

The V call is TRBV5-1, the J call TRBJ1-5; tentatively, D is TRBD1 (5 bases). CDR3 length: 13 amino acids. Germline CDR1 is SGHRS and CDR2 is YFSETQ. With 2 bases removed from V and 4 bases from J, the gap between germline ends came to 7 bases. The DNA of the CDR3 is TGCGCCAGCAGCTTTGAGGGGAATCAGCCCCAGCATTTT. This translates into CASSFEGNQPQHF.

This chain connects TRBV11-3 to TRBJ2-1; D remains ambiguous. CDR1 and CDR2 from the germline V gene are SGHNT and YENEEA. The CDR3 totals 14 residues. Trimming took 3 bases from V and 4 from J, leaving 10 bases between them. CDR3 sequence: CASSFGLGYNEQFF. CDR3 nucleotide sequence: TGTGCCAGCAGCTTTGGCCTAGGGTACAATGAGCAGTTCTTC.

The chain employs TRBV9 and TRBJ2-7; the match to TRBD1 covers 7 bases. Germline-derived CDR1 and CDR2 are SGDLS and YYNGEE. The V and J ends lost 4 bases and 2 bases, in that order; junction bases with no gene match: 9. The CDR3 extends over 15 amino acids. The CDR3 is CASSIGQAFTYEQYF. As DNA, the CDR3 is TGTGCCAGCAGCATAGGACAGGCCTTCACCTACGAGCAGTACTTC. Using reference TRBV9 and TRBJ2-7 for the parts outside the CDR3, the full variable domain is DSGVTQTPKHLITATGQRVTLRCSPRSGDLSVYWYQQSLDQGLQFLIQYYNGEERAKGNILERFSAQQFPDLHSELNLSSLELGDSALYFCASSIGQAFTYEQYFGPGTRLTVT.

This sequence joins TRBV4-1 and TRBJ1-6, with D tentatively TRBD1 (5 bases). This CDR3 is built from 14 residues. The V end lost 5 bases, the J end lost 7 bases, and 12 bases lay between the germline ends. From germline, CDR1 is MGHRA and CDR2 YSYEKL. The CDR3 region has the DNA TGCGCCAGCAGCTACGAGACAGAAAATTCACCCCTCCACTTT. Amino acid sequence: CASSYETENSPLHF.

V is TRBV19 and J is TRBJ1-4, with D tentatively TRBD1 (6 bases). The V and J ends lost 6 bases and 7 bases respectively, with 15 bases between them. Germline lookup yields CDR1 LNHDA and CDR2 SQIVND (reference sequence). The CDR3 has 14 amino acids. CDR3 coding DNA: TGTGCCAGTAGCCCCACGGACAGTGTTGAAAAACTGTTTTTT. Encoded protein: CASSPTDSVEKLFF.

The V gene is TRBV19, the J gene TRBJ2-2, with 11 bases identical to TRBD2. CDR1 is LNHDA, CDR2 SQIVND, per germline (reference sequence). The CDR3 is 17 residues long. The trim removed 7 bases at V and 8 bases at J, leaving 15 bases unmatched. The CDR3 DNA reads as TGTGCCAGTAATTTGGGCACAACCGGGACTAGCGGTGGGGAGCTGTTTTTT. Its translation is CASNLGTTGTSGGELFF.

V and J are TRBV10-1 and TRBJ1-2; no firm D call. The V gene's germline CDR1 is WNHNN and CDR2 SYGVQD (reference sequence). This CDR3 comprises 13 residues. V lost 11 bases and J lost 10, with 23 bases in between. The CDR3 spells CAGEWCTARDYTF. The CDR3, as DNA: TGCGCCGGAGAGTGGTGCACAGCTAGGGACTACACCTTC.

This rearrangement joins TRBV19 to TRBJ2-3; unclear D gene. Germline-derived CDR1 and CDR2 are LNHDA and SQIVND (reference sequence). This CDR3 contains 15 residues. Trimming left V 6 bases short and J 4 bases short, with 17 bases between. The CDR3 spells CASSSSPVSADTQYF. CDR3 DNA: TGTGCCAGTAGCTCATCCCCGGTAAGCGCAGATACGCAGTATTTT.

The chain uses TRBV2 and TRBJ1-5; D gene ambiguous. CDR3 length: 14 residues. Per the germline V gene, CDR1 is SNHLY and CDR2 is FYNNEI. The CDR3 region has the DNA TGTGCTACCCGCCCACAGTCTAGCAATCAGCCCCAGCATTTT. This codes for CATRPQSSNQPQHF.

The rearrangement joins TRBV5-1 to TRBJ1-1; D not certain. Per germline, CDR1 SGHRS and CDR2 YFSETQ. The CDR3 covers 13 residues. The V end lost 4 bases, the J end lost 4 bases, and 11 bases lay between the germline ends. CDR3 residues: CASSQRLSTEAFF. The CDR3 nucleotides read TGCGCCAGCAGCCAACGGCTTTCCACTGAAGCTTTCTTT.

The chain uses TRBV5-6 and TRBJ1-1; TRBD1 aligns across 7 bases. In germline, CDR1 is SGHDT, CDR2 YYEEEE. The V and J ends lost 4 bases and 5 bases, in that order; junction bases with no gene match: 11. The CDR3 totals 15 residues. The CDR3 coding sequence is TGTGCCAGCAGCCATTGGCCAGGGGGAGGAACTGAAGCTTTCTTT. Translating gives CASSHWPGGGTEAFF.

The chain is built from TRBV27 and TRBJ1-2; TRBD1 agrees at 7 bases. Germline V gene data show CDR1 as MNHEY and CDR2 as SMNVEV (reference sequence). The V and J ends lost 5 bases and 4 bases, in that order; junction bases with no gene match: 13. CDR3 length: 16 amino acids. DNA of the CDR3: TGTGCCAGCAGTCCCACCGACAGGGAATATTCCTATGGCTACACCTTC. Translation gives CASSPTDREYSYGYTF.

With respect to this clone: Its ends do not fully match the called genes, so a read error is possible. The gene calls are TRBV30 and TRBJ2-5; D is tentatively TRBD1 or TRBD2 (5 bases each). This CDR3 contains 12 residues. Germline V gene sequence: CDR1 GTSNPN, CDR2 SVGIG (reference sequence). CDR3 sequence (DNA): TGCCTTCCCCCGGGACCCCAAGAGACCCAGTACTTC. It encodes CLPPGPQETQYF.

The chain links TRBV11-2 to TRBJ2-5; TRBD2 aligns across 9 bases. Trimming cost V 5 bases and J 4 bases; bases outside gene matches: 11. Per the germline V gene, CDR1 is SGHAT and CDR2 is FQNNGV. The CDR3 loop spans 16 amino acids. CDR3 protein: CASSPIAGVGGETQYF. Here the CDR3 DNA reads TGTGCCAGCAGCCCAATAGCGGGAGTGGGTGGAGAGACCCAGTACTTC.